The next 3 T cell receptor beta chains were all read from a single sample in a study of blood T cell repertoires in COVID-19. Sequencing used immunoSEQ multiplex PCR; TCRdb keeps in-frame clones, though not all of them. The sample has some 300,000 clones, 85% seen once; the top ten hold around 4.5%. Material for sequencing was peripheral blood. These receptor sequences come from a woman in her fifties or sixties with active or convalescent COVID-19.

The rearrangement uses TRBV6-7 and TRBJ2-3; D possibly corresponds to TRBD2 (5 bases). TRBV6-7 falls under the ORF class, with uncertain function. V lost 0 bases and J 1 base, leaving 11 bases between the germline ends. The CDR3 runs 16 residues. The CDR3 nucleotides are TGTGCCAGCAGTTACTCGATGTACGGGGGCACAGATACGCAGTATTTT. It codes for CASSYSMYGGTDTQYF.

This clone was recorded once. This chain links TRBV7-9 with TRBJ1-2; 10 positions match TRBD1. The CDR3 totals 14 residues. The trim removed 5 bases at V and 3 bases at J, leaving 3 bases unmatched. Germline assignment: CDR1 SEHNR and CDR2 FQNEAQ (reference sequence). The CDR3 reads CASSVGQGDYGYTF. The CDR3 DNA sequence: TGTGCCAGCAGCGTCGGACAGGGGGACTATGGCTACACCTTC.

About this clone itself: The CDR3 does not end in the conserved phenylalanine or tryptophan, so this is likely a read error. The DNA is omitted, as the CDR3 cannot be located on it reliably, and the CDR3 follows TCRdb's listing. The V call is TRBV11-2, the J call TRBJ1-2; TRBD1 was called by the table and not checked on the DNA. The CDR3 contains 14 residues when both ends are counted. Germline loops: CDR1 SGHAT, CDR2 FQNNGV. CDR3 region: CASSTTPGQGGPDS.